Each of the 7 T cell receptor beta chains below was sequenced from the same sample in a study of T cells in Graves' hyperthyroidism and ophthalmopathy (dated by TCRdb to between 2017 and 2020). The receptor library was made with multiplex PCR. Sequencer: Illumina HiSeq 2000. TCR beta CDR3 regions were amplified from RNA transcripts. For the first round of RT-PCR on the TCR CDR3, the HTBI primer set was used together with the Qiagen OneStep RT-PCR kit. Clones were called with MiXCR by TCRdb after fastp trimmed the public reads at Q25, and only in-frame beta chains were retained. Duplicate CDR3 protein sequences are folded into a single record with the most common DNA and genes. This sample has around 340,000 distinct CDR3 sequences in its table, and approximately 15% of those were observed once. In total, the top ten clones hold around 23% of the sample. Specimen: blood. The source is a woman aged 30 to 39 with Graves' hyperthyroidism.

This clonotype was seen many times. The V and J genes are TRBV7-8 and TRBJ1-5, with TRBD1 identical over 7 bases. The germline V gene has CDR1 SGHVS and CDR2 FQNEAQ. The CDR3 is 17 residues long. The V segment lost 5 bases and the J segment 6 bases; nucleotides outside the gene matches: 16. The CDR3 DNA follows: TGTGCCAGCAGCCCCCAGGGGGTACTTACAGAAGGTCAGCCCCAGCATTTT. This translates into CASSPQGVLTEGQPQHF.

In its sample, this clonotype was seen a few times. V is TRBV5-6 and J is TRBJ2-1; the D call may be TRBD1 or TRBD2 (6 bases each). Germline CDR1 is SGHDT and CDR2 is YYEEEE. The CDR3 loop spans 16 amino acids. The V and J ends lost 4 bases and 2 bases respectively, with 16 bases between them. Here the CDR3 reads CASSEGGKGAYNEQFF. In DNA, the CDR3 is TGTGCCAGCAGCGAAGGGGGGAAAGGGGCCTACAATGAGCAGTTCTTC. Looking up the rest from reference TRBV5-6 and TRBJ2-1 gives the full variable domain: DAGVTQSPTHLIKTRGQQVTLRCSPKSGHDTVSWYQQALGQGPQFIFQYYEEEERQRGNFPDRFSGHQFPNYSSELNVNALLLGDSALYLCASSEGGKGAYNEQFFGPGTRLTVL.

This clonotype was recorded a few times. The chain is built from TRBV27 and TRBJ2-1, with a weak D call TRBD2 (6 bases). Germline CDR1 is MNHEY and CDR2 is SMNVEV (reference sequence). Trimming removed 1 base from V and 3 bases from J, with 7 bases in between. The CDR3 is 14 residues long. The CDR3 DNA sequence: TGTGCCAGCAGTTTATTAGCGGACTACAATGAGCAGTTCTTC. Translated: CASSLLADYNEQFF.

This clonotype was seen more than once but under ten times. This chain uses TRBV11-2 with TRBJ2-3; D remains unclear. Germline V CDR1 and CDR2: SGHAT, FQNNGV. Between the trimmed V and J ends, which lost 3 bases and 6 bases, there was a span of 7 bases. The CDR3 has 12 amino acids. CDR3 DNA sequence: TGTGCCAGCAGCTTCTCCTGGGATACGCAGTATTTT. It is translated as CASSFSWDTQYF.

As concerns this clonotype: This may be a read error, as it is one base from a much larger clone. The CDR3 bases are TGTGCCAGCAGGGGACAGGGGCGAGAGACCCAGTACTTC. Encoded protein: CASRGQGRETQYF. The chain uses TRBV19 and TRBJ2-5, with 10 bases lining up with TRBD1. The V segment lost 9 bases and the J segment 4 bases; nucleotides outside the gene matches: 5. The CDR3 totals 13 residues. Germline CDR1 reads LNHDA; CDR2 reads SQIVND (reference sequence).

The chain employs TRBV6-2 or TRBV6-3 and TRBJ2-3, with a possible D match to TRBD2 (5 bases). Trimming took off 0 bases at V and 2 bases at J, with 12 bases between the two ends. The length of the CDR3 is 16 residues. Germline-derived CDR1 and CDR2 are MNHEY and SVGEGT. CDR3: CASSYSRRGPTDTQYF. The CDR3 DNA reads TGTGCCAGCAGTTACTCGAGGCGAGGGCCCACAGATACGCAGTATTTT.

This clonotype was seen repeatedly, ten times or more. The rearrangement uses TRBV12-3 or TRBV12-4 and TRBJ1-3, with D possibly TRBD1 on 6 matching bases. The V end lost 5 bases, the J end lost 4 bases, and 15 bases lay between the germline ends. The CDR3 covers 15 residues. The CDR3 DNA sequence: TGTGCCAGCAGTAGAACAGGGTCCTCCGGAAACACCATATATTTT. Protein: CASSRTGSSGNTIYF.